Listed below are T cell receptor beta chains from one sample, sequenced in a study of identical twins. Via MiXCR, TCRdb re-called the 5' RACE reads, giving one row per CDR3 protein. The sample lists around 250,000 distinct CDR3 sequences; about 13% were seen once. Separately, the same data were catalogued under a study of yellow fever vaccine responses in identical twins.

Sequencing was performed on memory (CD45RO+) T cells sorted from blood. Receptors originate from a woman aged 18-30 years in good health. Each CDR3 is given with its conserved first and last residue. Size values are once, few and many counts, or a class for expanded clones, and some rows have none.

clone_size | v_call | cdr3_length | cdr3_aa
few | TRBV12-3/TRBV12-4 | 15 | CASSGGALTRETQYF
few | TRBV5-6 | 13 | CASSRAGLETQYF
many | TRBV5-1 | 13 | CASSLAEGTGYTF
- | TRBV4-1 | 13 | CASSQGRGLEQYF
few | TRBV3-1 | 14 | CASSQGSSSYEQYF
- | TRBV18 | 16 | CASSPPARMGHNEQFF
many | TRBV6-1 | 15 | CASNTGGLSANEQFF
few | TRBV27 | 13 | CASIRQGTYEQYF
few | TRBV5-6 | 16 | CASSLRTSGEKDTQYF
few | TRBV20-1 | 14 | CSASPGQFQETQYF
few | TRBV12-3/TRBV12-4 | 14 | CASSPGRATNEQFF
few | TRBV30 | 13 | CAWTGQMNTEAFF
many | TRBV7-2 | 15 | CASSLGGRTQETQYF
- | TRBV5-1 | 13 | CASSSDGQETQYF
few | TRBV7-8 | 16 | CASSLAPSGSGNEQYF
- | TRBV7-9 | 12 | CASTDAPNVLTF
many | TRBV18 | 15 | CASSPQTSPTDTQYF
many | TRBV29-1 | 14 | CSAAGQINTGELFF
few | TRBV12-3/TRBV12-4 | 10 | CARRGGEQYF
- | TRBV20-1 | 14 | CSAAAGEVNQPQHF
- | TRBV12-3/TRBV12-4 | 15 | CASRTSGGAGNEQFF
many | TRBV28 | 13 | CASSSFGAAGQFF
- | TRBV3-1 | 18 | CASSQDPRDIDSYNEQFF
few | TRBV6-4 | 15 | CASSERSGNTGELFF
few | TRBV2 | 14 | CASSEERFYNEQFF
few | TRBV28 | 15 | CASNPPGLGIYEQYF
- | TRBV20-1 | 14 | CSARDSDFYNEQFF
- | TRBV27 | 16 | CASSSLAGQLTDTQYF
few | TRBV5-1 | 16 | CASSSYQPRPRSEAFF
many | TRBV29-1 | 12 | CSVEGLLNEQFF
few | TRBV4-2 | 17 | CATAKTTSGSIYNEQFF
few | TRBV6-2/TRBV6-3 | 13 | CASTFNEWETQYF
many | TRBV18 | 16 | CASSPTPSGAYNEQFF
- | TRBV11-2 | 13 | CASGKSDLYEQYF
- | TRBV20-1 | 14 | CSARAQTDNQPQHF
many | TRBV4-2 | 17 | CASSQEAQGSGKNIQYF
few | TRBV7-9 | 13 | CASSPEEYDEQFF
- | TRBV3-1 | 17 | CASSQDPRAGAIYEQFF
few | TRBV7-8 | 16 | CASSSNNRDYRQTQYF